These 14 T cell receptor beta chains came from one sample sequenced in a study of T cell responses to AZD1222 COVID-19 vaccine. Assay used: immunoSEQ multiplex PCR; TCRdb lists only in-frame clones, some missing. Of approximately 110,000 clones listed, about 90% are singletons. The specimen comprised peripheral blood, sampled 28 days after the second AZD1222 dose. These receptors were obtained from an adult who received the AZD1222 COVID-19 vaccine.

The chain recombines TRBV19 with TRBJ1-2; possible D gene TRBD1, 6 bases. Trimming stripped 5 bases from V and 4 bases from J, with 14 bases between. CDR1 is LNHDA, CDR2 SQIVND, per germline (reference sequence). The CDR3 spans 14 residues. CDR3 nucleotide sequence: TGTGCCAGTAGTTCAGGGGTGGGGACCTATGGCTACACCTTC. Protein product: CASSSGVGTYGYTF.

The chain has TRBV27 and TRBJ2-2, with TRBD2 as a possible D gene (6 bases). Germline V gives CDR1 MNHEY, CDR2 SMNVEV (reference sequence). CDR3 length equals 15 residues. V was cut by 4 bases and J by 0 bases, with 9 bases left in between. The CDR3 sequence: CASSWDSSNTGELFF. CDR3 DNA: TGTGCCAGCAGTTGGGACTCCTCGAACACCGGGGAGCTGTTTTTT.

This rearrangement joins TRBV7-9 to TRBJ2-5, with 8 bases matching TRBD1. This CDR3 is built from 13 residues. Germline-derived CDR1 and CDR2 are SEHNR and FQNEAQ (reference sequence). The V segment lost 6 bases and the J segment 4 bases; nucleotides outside the gene matches: 4. CDR3 nucleotide sequence: TGTGCCAGCAGTTCCAGGGGGCCAGAGACCCAGTACTTC. As protein: CASSSRGPETQYF.

The chain is built from TRBV11-3 and TRBJ2-4; 14 bases are a match to TRBD2. Germline V CDR1 and CDR2: SGHNT, YENEEA. The CDR3 has 20 amino acids. The V gene end was trimmed by 0 bases and the J gene end by 0 bases; junction bases not matched to a gene: 7. CDR3 residues: CASSLDPGLAGESAKNIQYF. As DNA, the CDR3 is TGTGCCAGCAGCTTAGATCCGGGACTAGCGGGAGAATCAGCCAAAAACATTCAGTACTTC.

The chain recombines TRBV5-5 with TRBJ2-7; D is undetermined. The CDR3 contains 15 residues. From germline, CDR1 is SGHKS and CDR2 YYEKEE (reference sequence). V was shortened by 1 base and J by 0 bases, with 11 bases between the two germline ends. This chain's CDR3 is CASSLHPDFSYEQYF. The CDR3 nucleotides are TGTGCCAGCAGCTTGCACCCCGATTTCTCCTACGAGCAGTACTTC.

This chain connects TRBV18 to TRBJ1-3, with TRBD1 matching over 11 bases. CDR1 KGHSH and CDR2 LQKENI come from the germline V gene. There are 18 residues in the CDR3. The V gene end was trimmed by 2 bases and the J gene end by 0 bases; junction bases not matched to a gene: 6. In DNA, the CDR3 is TGTGCCAGCTCACCAAGGACAGGGGGCTCCAACTCTGGAAACACCATATATTTT. Its protein product is CASSPRTGGSNSGNTIYF.

This chain uses TRBV27 with TRBJ2-1; 8 bases are shared with TRBD1. Germline CDR1 is MNHEY and CDR2 is SMNVEV (reference sequence). The CDR3 is 17 residues long. Unmatched junction bases numbered 11, after V lost 0 bases and J lost 7 bases. DNA for the CDR3: TGTGCCAGCAGTTTATCCTGGGACAGGCTGACCCAAAATGAGCAGTTCTTC. Protein: CASSLSWDRLTQNEQFF.

The table lists this clone with many counts. J is TRBJ1-1 and V is TRBV5-1; TRBD1 is a possible D gene (6 bases). CDR1 is SGHRS, CDR2 YFSETQ, per germline. V dropped 4 bases and J dropped 5 bases, with 18 bases sitting between them. The CDR3 contains 15 residues. The CDR3 bases are TGCGCCAGCAGCAGGGGGGCAGGGGACGGAACTGAAGCTTTCTTT. Its protein is CASSRGAGDGTEAFF.

The genes are TRBV25-1 and TRBJ2-5; no definite D call. Deletions cut 5 bases from V and 2 bases from J, with 12 bases between. The V gene's germline CDR1 is MGHDK and CDR2 SYGVNS. The CDR3 spans 14 residues. This chain's CDR3 is CASSPPGPQETQYF. The CDR3 DNA is TGTGCCAGCAGTCCTCCGGGCCCTCAAGAGACCCAGTACTTC.

This clone was detected once. The chain has TRBV19 and TRBJ1-5, with D maybe TRBD1 (5 bases). V was clipped by 5 bases and J by 3 bases, with 14 bases between them. Germline loops: CDR1 LNHDA, CDR2 SQIVND (reference sequence). This CDR3 has 15 amino acids. Written as DNA, the CDR3 is TGTGCCAGTAGTGTCTCCCCAGGGTACAATCAGCCCCAGCATTTT. Protein: CASSVSPGYNQPQHF.

V usage is TRBV2 and J usage is TRBJ2-3; D is unresolved. Trimming took off 3 bases at V and 6 bases at J, with 10 bases between the two ends. The germline CDR1 and CDR2 sequences are SNHLY and FYNNEI. This CDR3 has 13 residues. CDR3 in DNA: TGTGCCAGCAGTGAGGGGTCCGGGGATACGCAGTATTTT. It yields the protein CASSEGSGDTQYF.

V usage is TRBV4-2 and J usage is TRBJ2-1, with D unresolved. Germline CDR1 reads LGHNA; CDR2 reads YNFKEQ. The ends were cut back, 2 bases at V and 9 bases at J, with 11 bases in the middle. CDR3 length: 13 amino acids. CDR3 nucleotide sequence: TGTGCCAGCAGCCAATACTCGAGACTTGAGCAGTTCTTC. Amino acids: CASSQYSRLEQFF.

The genes are TRBV29-1 and TRBJ2-3; tentatively, D is TRBD2 (5 bases). The CDR3 extends over 12 amino acids. V lost 5 bases and J lost 10, with 16 bases in between. Germline values: CDR1 SQVTM, CDR2 ANQGSEA. In nucleotides, the CDR3 is TGCAGCGTTCTCCTGGACTTTAGCCCGCAGTATTTT. Amino acids: CSVLLDFSPQYF.

This clone has a handful of counts. The J gene is TRBJ1-5, the V gene TRBV4-3; 10 positions agree with TRBD1. Germline V gene data show CDR1 as LGHNA and CDR2 as YSLEER. With V trimmed by 0 bases and J by 8 bases, 13 bases remained unmatched. This CDR3 is built from 18 residues. This CDR3 is CASSQDPPGQGIVEPQHF. The CDR3 bases are TGCGCCAGCAGCCAAGATCCACCGGGACAGGGGATTGTGGAGCCCCAGCATTTT.